This T cell receptor beta chain was retrieved from a study of blood T cells in healthy people across ages (dated by TCRdb to about 2015). Regarding the research as a whole: In model experiments, template switching captured roughly one uniquely barcoded TCR beta cDNA molecule for every two T cells. To avoid experimental bias, donors of different ages were randomly spread across the sequencing lanes. Using deep sequencing normalized with unique cDNA molecular identifiers, the study measured how TCR beta repertoire diversity changes with age. The donors were split into four age groups: young (average approximately 16 years), middle-aged (roughly 42), aged (approximately 60) and long-lived (over 80). Two additional independent replicas of 1 million unique cDNA reads from the same blood draw were analyzed for two donors (one aged 18 to 29 and one aged 80 or older).

As to this clonotype: The clone's antigen remains unknown. Within one base of it there is no much larger clone, and no base qualities were kept.

Library prep was done by 5' RACE. TCRdb lists the instrument as Illumina HiSeq 2500. The second PCR ran for roughly 7 to 12 cycles and used a J-beta primer mix along with a sample-barcoded 5' primer. A template-switch 5' adaptor carrying 12 random nucleotides introduced a unique molecular identifier onto each TCR beta cDNA molecule. Each sample yielded at least 3 million CDR3-containing paired-end reads. All of the RNA was converted into first-strand cDNA using the Mint cDNA synthesis kit, with a TRBC-specific oligonucleotide serving as the primer. Following uracil-DNA glycosylase treatment, a first 18-cycle PCR with universal primers M1SS and BC2_uni_R was performed on all cDNA. The study's processing was this. Each sample was normalized by randomly selecting 1 million high-quality reads, each carrying a distinct molecular identifier. Instead of being binned into consensus sequences, reads with shared molecular identifiers were discarded. CDR3 identification, clonotype clustering and error correction used MiTCR with a Q25 quality threshold and the strictest error-elimination algorithm. A nonparametric unseen species model with Euler transformation was used to estimate lower-bound total TCR beta diversity. TCRdb redid the processing of the public reads, applying fastp at Q25 and MiXCR, and retained in-frame beta chains. Each record represents a unique CDR3 protein, reported with the most common genes and DNA among its rows. The V and J calls and clone size come from TCRdb's table, not from the authors' own analysis. The sample data list 910,000 or so distinct CDR3 sequences, and about 51% of these were observed just once. The ten largest account for roughly a fifth of the sample.

Systemically healthy Caucasian individuals from Russia, 35 to 50 in total and aged about 6 to 95 years, were included as donors. Each donor gave approximately 9.4 milliliters of peripheral blood, drawn into EDTA-treated Vacutainer tubes. Ficoll-Paque density-gradient centrifugation was used to isolate PBMCs, with at least 6 million obtained per sample. Trizol reagent was used to extract total RNA from the PBMCs, yielding at least 5.5 micrograms per sample. Naive CD45RAhigh/CD27high T cell percentages were measured by flow cytometry on a PBMC aliquot from every donor. V is cut back by 6 bases and J by 4 bases, with 14 bases in the junction unmatched. The germline V gene gives CDR1 as SQVTM and CDR2 as ANQGSEA. From cysteine to phenylalanine, the CDR3 is 15 amino acids long. CDR3 DNA only is kept here, 45 bases in frame from base 1. Points the paper makes about the study in general: The long-lived group showed more naive CD4+ T cells, fewer expanded clones and increased TCR diversity than the aged group, suggesting age selection. The CMV infection status of donors was not known, potentially confounding age-related changes in expanded clonotypes. A strong correlation was found between observed TCR beta diversity and the percentage of naive T cells measured by flow cytometry. Estimates of total diversity from one million sequenced T cells were regarded as lower bounds and underestimates. As age increased, observed TCR beta diversity per million T cells dropped in a roughly linear way, and a significant reduction was already evident by age roughly 36. Bulk unsorted PBMC profiling prevented conclusive comparison of naive and antigen-experienced compartments.

The sequencing input was blood. The sequence was collected from a woman aged 55-69 years in good health. The V gene is TRBV29-1 and the J gene is TRBJ2-5, and 7 junction bases match TRBD2. The CDR3 region reads CSVRRMAGVGETQYF. The DNA sequence is as follows: TGCAGCGTCCGTCGGATGGCGGGAGTGGGAGAGACCCAGTACTTC.